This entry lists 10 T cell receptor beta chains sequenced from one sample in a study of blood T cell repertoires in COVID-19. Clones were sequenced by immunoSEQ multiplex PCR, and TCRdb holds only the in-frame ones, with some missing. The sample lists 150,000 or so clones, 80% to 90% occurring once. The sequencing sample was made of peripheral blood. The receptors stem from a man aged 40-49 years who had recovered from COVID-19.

CDR3 bases: TGTGCCAGCAGTCCGACGGGGACTAGCCGGGATAATGAGCAGTTCTTC. Translated: CASSPTGTSRDNEQFF. This chain connects TRBV28 to TRBJ2-1, with 9 bases identical to TRBD2. This CDR3 contains 16 residues. Unmatched junction bases numbered 12, after V lost 5 bases and J lost 7 bases. Germline-derived CDR1 and CDR2 are MDHEN and SYDVKM.

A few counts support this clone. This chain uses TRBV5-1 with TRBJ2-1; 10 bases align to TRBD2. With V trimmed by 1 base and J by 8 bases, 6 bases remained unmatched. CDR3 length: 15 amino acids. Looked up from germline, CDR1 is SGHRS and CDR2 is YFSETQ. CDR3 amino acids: CASSLYLAGVYEQFF. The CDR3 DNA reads TGCGCCAGCAGCTTGTATCTAGCGGGAGTGTATGAGCAGTTCTTC. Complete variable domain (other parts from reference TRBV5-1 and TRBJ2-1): KAGVTQTPRYLIKTRGQQVTLSCSPISGHRSVSWYQQTPGQGLQFLFEYFSETQRNKGNFPGRFSGRQFSNSRSEMNVSTLELGDSALYLCASSLYLAGVYEQFFGPGTRLTVL.

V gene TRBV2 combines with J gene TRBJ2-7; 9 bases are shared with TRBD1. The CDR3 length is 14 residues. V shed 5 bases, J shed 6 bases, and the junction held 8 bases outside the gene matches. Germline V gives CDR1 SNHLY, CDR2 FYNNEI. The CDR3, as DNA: TGTGCCAGCAGTTCGGGACAGGGTTGGAGCGAGCAGTACTTC. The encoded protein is CASSSGQGWSEQYF.

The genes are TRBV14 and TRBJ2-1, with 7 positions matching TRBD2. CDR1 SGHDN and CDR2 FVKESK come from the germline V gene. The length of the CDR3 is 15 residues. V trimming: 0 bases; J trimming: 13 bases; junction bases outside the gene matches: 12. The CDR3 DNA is TGTGCCAGCAGCCAAGATCCTAGCGGACGGTCCGGTCAGTTCTTC. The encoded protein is CASSQDPSGRSGQFF.

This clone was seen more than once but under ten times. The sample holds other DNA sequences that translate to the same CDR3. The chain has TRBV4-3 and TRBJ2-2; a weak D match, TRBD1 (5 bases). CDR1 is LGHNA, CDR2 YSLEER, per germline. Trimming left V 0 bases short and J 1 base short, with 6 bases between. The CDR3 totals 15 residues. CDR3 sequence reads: CASSQEGRNTGELFF. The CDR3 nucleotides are TGCGCCAGCAGCCAAGAGGGGCGGAACACCGGGGAGCTGTTTTTT.

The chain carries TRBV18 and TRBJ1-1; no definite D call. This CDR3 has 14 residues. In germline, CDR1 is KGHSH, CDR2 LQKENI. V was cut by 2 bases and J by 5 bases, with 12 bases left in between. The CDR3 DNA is TGTGCCAGCTCACCATGGCAGGAAGGTACTGAAGCTTTCTTT. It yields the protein CASSPWQEGTEAFF.

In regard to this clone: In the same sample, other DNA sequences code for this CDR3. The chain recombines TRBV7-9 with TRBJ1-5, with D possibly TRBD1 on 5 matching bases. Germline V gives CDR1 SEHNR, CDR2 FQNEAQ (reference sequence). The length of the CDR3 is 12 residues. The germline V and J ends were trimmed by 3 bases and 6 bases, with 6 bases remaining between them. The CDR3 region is CASSLGGQPQHF. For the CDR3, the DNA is TGTGCCAGCAGCTTGGGGGGTCAGCCCCAGCATTTT.

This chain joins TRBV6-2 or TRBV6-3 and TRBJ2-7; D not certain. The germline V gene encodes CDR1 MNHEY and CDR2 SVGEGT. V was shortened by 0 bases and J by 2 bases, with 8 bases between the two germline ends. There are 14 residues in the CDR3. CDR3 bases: TGTGCCAGCAGTTACTCGCGGCCGCCCTACGAGCAGTACTTC. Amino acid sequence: CASSYSRPPYEQYF.

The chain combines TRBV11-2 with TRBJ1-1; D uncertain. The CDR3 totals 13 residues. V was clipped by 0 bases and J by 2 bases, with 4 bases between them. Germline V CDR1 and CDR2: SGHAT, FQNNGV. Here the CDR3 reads CASSLDLNTEAFF. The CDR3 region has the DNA TGTGCCAGCAGCTTAGACCTTAACACTGAAGCTTTCTTT. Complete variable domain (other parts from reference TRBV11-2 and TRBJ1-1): EAGVAQSPRYKIIEKRQSVAFWCNPISGHATLYWYQQILGQGPKLLIQFQNNGVVDDSQLPKDRFSAERLKGVDSTLKIQPAKLEDSAVYLCASSLDLNTEAFFGQGTRLTVV.

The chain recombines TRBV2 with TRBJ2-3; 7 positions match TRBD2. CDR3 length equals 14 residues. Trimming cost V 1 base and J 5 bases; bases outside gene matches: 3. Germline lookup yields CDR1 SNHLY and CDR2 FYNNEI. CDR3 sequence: CASSEEGGKDTQYF. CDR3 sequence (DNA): TGTGCCAGCAGTGAAGAGGGAGGGAAAGATACGCAGTATTTT.